Listed here are 9 T cell receptor beta chains from one sample, sequenced in a study of PD-1 blockade in classical Hodgkin lymphoma. This table comes from immunoSEQ multiplex PCR, and its TCRdb copy is limited to in-frame clones, with some not included. The sample shows some 33,000 clones, about 72% of them seen only once. As for time point: cycle 4 day 1 (C4D1), after less than 7 weeks of nivolumab. Exposure to brentuximab vedotin varied, and each patient had relapsed following autologous stem cell transplantation. Sequences were derived from peripheral blood mononuclear cells (PBMCs), sampled before the fourth cycle of nivolumab. All receptors derive from a human donor with classical Hodgkin lymphoma.

This clone is medium-sized within its sample. The sample has other DNA sequences that encode this CDR3 too. The CDR3 loop is CASSIGGNTEAFF. Here the CDR3 DNA reads TGTGCCAGTAGTATTGGGGGGAACACTGAAGCTTTCTTT. The chain couples TRBV19 to TRBJ1-1; possibly TRBD1 for D (5 bases). V lost 3 bases and J lost 1, with 6 bases in between. The CDR3 covers 13 residues. Germline V gene lookup returns CDR1 LNHDA and CDR2 SQIVND (reference sequence).

V and J are TRBV7-7 and TRBJ2-3, with 13 nucleotides matching TRBD2. CDR1 SSHAT and CDR2 FNYEAQ come from the germline V gene (reference sequence). V dropped 0 bases and J dropped 0; count of bases not matched to a gene: 6. The CDR3 loop spans 19 amino acids. This CDR3 reads CASSLATPGLAGSTDTQYF. The CDR3 nucleotides are TGTGCCAGCAGCTTAGCGACTCCGGGACTAGCGGGGAGCACAGATACGCAGTATTTT.

The chain combines TRBV5-1 with TRBJ2-7; 7 bases fit TRBD1. V dropped 7 bases and J dropped 4; count of bases not matched to a gene: 2. The CDR3 has 11 residues. CDR1 is SGHRS and CDR2 is YFSETQ in the germline V gene. In DNA form, the CDR3 reads TGCGCCAGCGGGACAGTGTACGAGCAGTACTTC. Encoded protein: CASGTVYEQYF.

This clone appeared a few times. The chain has TRBV9 and TRBJ1-1, with D perhaps TRBD1 (6 bases). Germline V lookup: CDR1 SGDLS, CDR2 YYNGEE. V shed 0 bases and J shed 3 bases, with 12 bases lying between them. The CDR3 is 15 amino acids. The CDR3 region has the DNA TGTGCCAGCAGCGTAGTTGGGGAGGGGGACACTGAAGCTTTCTTT. Translated: CASSVVGEGDTEAFF. Full variable domain (outside the CDR3, taken from reference TRBV9 and TRBJ1-1): DSGVTQTPKHLITATGQRVTLRCSPRSGDLSVYWYQQSLDQGLQFLIQYYNGEERAKGNILERFSAQQFPDLHSELNLSSLELGDSALYFCASSVVGEGDTEAFFGQGTRLTVV.

The rearrangement joins TRBV7-2 to TRBJ2-1; TRBD2 is a possible D gene (6 bases). Germline V lookup: CDR1 SGHTA, CDR2 FQGNSA. V was shortened by 8 bases and J by 2 bases, with 16 bases between the two germline ends. The CDR3 sequence is 15 residues long. The CDR3 DNA reads as TGTGCCAGCCAAGGTTCAGGCGGGGCCTACAATGAGCAGTTCTTC. The encoded protein is CASQGSGGAYNEQFF.

The chain is built from TRBV5-4 and TRBJ2-7; D uncertain. CDR1 SGHNT and CDR2 YYREEE come from the germline V gene (reference sequence). This CDR3 contains 13 residues. Trimming pared 0 bases from V and 1 base from J, leaving 5 bases between. The CDR3 is CASSLALSYEQYF. The DNA for the CDR3 is TGTGCCAGCAGCTTGGCCCTATCCTACGAGCAGTACTTC. Filled out from reference TRBV5-4 and TRBJ2-7, the complete variable domain reads ETGVTQSPTHLIKTRGQQVTLRCSSQSGHNTVSWYQQALGQGPQFIFQYYREEENGRGNFPPRFSGLQFPNYSSELNVNALELDDSALYLCASSLALSYEQYFGPGTRLTVT.

The V gene is TRBV10-2, the J gene TRBJ1-6; 8 nucleotides agree with TRBD1. The CDR3 contains 14 residues. Germline lookup yields CDR1 WSHSY and CDR2 SAAADI. The ends lost 6 bases at V and 8 bases at J; junction bases unmatched: 6. The CDR3 nucleotides are TGCGCCAGCAGCGAAGACAGGGGATATTCACCCCTCCACTTT. Protein sequence: CASSEDRGYSPLHF.

The genes are TRBV7-9 and TRBJ2-1; 13 nucleotides agree with TRBD2. After removal of 5 bases from V and 7 bases from J, the junction contained 5 bases not matched to a gene. CDR3 length: 15 amino acids. The germline gives CDR1 SEHNR, CDR2 FQNEAQ (reference sequence). Here the CDR3 reads CASSQGLAGSNEQFF. The CDR3 coding sequence is TGTGCCAGCAGCCAGGGACTAGCGGGAAGTAATGAGCAGTTCTTC. The complete variable domain, with remaining parts taken from reference TRBV7-9 and TRBJ2-1, reads DTGVSQNPRHKITKRGQNVTFRCDPISEHNRLYWYRQTLGQGPEFLTYFQNEAQLEKSRLLSDRFSAERPKGSFSTLEIQRTEQGDSAMYLCASSQGLAGSNEQFFGPGTRLTVL.

The sample holds a few counts of this clone. The rearrangement joins TRBV5-4 to TRBJ2-5; the D gene is possibly TRBD2 (7 bases). Trimming cost V 0 bases and J 5 bases, with 14 bases left between them. In germline, CDR1 is SGHNT, CDR2 YYREEE (reference sequence). There are 15 residues in the CDR3. The CDR3 DNA reads as TGTGCCAGCAGCTTGGTACCAGAGGGGGGGGAGACCCAGTACTTC. Encoded protein: CASSLVPEGGETQYF.